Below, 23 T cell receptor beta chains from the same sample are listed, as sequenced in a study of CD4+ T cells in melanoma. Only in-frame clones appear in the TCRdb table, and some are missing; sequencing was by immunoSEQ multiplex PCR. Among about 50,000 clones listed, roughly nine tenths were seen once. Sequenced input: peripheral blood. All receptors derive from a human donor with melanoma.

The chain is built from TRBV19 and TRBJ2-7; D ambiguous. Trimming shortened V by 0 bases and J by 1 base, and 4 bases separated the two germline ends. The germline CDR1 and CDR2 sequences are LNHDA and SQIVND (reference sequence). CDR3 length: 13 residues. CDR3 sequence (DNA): TGTGCCAGTAGTATAGACATTTCCTACGAGCAGTACTTC. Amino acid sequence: CASSIDISYEQYF.

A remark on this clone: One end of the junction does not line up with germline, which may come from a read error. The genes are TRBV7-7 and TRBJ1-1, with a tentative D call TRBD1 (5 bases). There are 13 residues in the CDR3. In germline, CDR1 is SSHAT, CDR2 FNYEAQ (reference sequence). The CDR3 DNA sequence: TGTGCTAGCAGCTTAGGGTGGGGGACTGAAGCTTTCTTT. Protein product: CASSLGWGTEAFF. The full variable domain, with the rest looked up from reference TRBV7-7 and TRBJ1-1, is GAGVSQSPRYKVTKRGQDVTLRCDPISSHATLYWYQQALGQGPEFLTYFNYEAQPDKSGLPSDRFSAERPEGSISTLTIQRTEQRDSAMYRCASSLGWGTEAFFGQGTRLTVV.

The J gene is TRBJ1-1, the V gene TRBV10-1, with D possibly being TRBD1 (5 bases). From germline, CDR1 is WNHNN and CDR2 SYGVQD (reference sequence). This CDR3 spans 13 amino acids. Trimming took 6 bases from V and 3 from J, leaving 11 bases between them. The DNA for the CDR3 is TGCGCCAGCAGAGACAGCTACTACACTGAAGCTTTCTTT. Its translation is CASRDSYYTEAFF.

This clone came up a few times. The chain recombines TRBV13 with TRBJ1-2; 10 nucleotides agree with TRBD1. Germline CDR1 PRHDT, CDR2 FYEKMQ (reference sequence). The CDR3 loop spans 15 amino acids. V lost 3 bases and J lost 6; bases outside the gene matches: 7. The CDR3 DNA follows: TGTGCCAGCAGCTTGTGGGGACAGGGGACGGATGGCTACACCTTC. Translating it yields CASSLWGQGTDGYTF.

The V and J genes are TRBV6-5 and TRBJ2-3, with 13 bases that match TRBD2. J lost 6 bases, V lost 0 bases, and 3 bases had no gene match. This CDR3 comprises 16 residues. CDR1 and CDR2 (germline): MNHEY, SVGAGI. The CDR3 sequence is CASSYSMTSGGDTQYF. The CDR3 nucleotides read TGTGCCAGCAGTTACTCGATGACTAGCGGGGGGGATACGCAGTATTTT.

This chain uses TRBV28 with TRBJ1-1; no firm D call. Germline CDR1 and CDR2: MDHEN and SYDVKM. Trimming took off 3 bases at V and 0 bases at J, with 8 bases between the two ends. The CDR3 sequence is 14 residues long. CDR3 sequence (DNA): TGTGCCAGCAGTTTCAGGTCCATGAACACTGAAGCTTTCTTT. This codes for CASSFRSMNTEAFF.

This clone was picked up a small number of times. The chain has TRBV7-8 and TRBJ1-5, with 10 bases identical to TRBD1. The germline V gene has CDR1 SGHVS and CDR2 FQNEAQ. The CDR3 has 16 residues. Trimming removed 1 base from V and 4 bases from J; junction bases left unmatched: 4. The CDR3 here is CASSLGDRGGNQPQHF. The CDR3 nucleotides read TGTGCCAGCAGCTTAGGGGACAGGGGCGGGAATCAGCCCCAGCATTTT.

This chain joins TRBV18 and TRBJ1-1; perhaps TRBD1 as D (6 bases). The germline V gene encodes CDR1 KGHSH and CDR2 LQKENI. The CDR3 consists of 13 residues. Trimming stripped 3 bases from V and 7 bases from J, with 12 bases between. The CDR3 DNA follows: TGTGCCAGCTCACCCCGGACAGACTATGAAGCTTTCTTT. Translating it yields CASSPRTDYEAFF.

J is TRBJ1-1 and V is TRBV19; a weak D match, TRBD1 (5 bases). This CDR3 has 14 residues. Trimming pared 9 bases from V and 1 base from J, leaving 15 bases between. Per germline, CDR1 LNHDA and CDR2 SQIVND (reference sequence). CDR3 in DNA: TGTGCCAGAACTCCATGGGGGGAGAACACTGAAGCTTTCTTT. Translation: CARTPWGENTEAFF.

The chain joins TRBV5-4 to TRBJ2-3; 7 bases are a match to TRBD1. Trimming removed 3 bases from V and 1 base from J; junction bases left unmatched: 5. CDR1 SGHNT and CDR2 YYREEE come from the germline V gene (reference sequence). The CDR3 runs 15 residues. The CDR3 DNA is TGTGCCAGCAGCTCAGACAGGGCTGGCACAGATACGCAGTATTTT. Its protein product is CASSSDRAGTDTQYF.

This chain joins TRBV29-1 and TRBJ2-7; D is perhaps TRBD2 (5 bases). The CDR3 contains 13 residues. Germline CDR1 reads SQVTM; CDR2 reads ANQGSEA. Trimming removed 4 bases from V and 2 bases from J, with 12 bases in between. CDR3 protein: CSVVRGQPYEQYF. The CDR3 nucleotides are TGCAGCGTTGTTAGAGGGCAACCCTACGAGCAGTACTTC.

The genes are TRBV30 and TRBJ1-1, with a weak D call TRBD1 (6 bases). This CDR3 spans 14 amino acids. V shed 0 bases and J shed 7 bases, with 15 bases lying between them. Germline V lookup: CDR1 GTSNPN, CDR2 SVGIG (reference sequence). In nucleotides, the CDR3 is TGTGCCTGGAGTGTACGAGGGGGTCGCCGTGAAGCTTTCTTT. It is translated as CAWSVRGGRREAFF.

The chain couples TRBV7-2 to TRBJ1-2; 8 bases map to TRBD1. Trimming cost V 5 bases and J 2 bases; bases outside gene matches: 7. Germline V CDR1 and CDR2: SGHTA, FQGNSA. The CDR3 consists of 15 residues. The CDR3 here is CASSAGQGRNYGYTF. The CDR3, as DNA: TGTGCCAGCAGCGCCGGACAGGGTCGAAACTATGGCTACACCTTC.

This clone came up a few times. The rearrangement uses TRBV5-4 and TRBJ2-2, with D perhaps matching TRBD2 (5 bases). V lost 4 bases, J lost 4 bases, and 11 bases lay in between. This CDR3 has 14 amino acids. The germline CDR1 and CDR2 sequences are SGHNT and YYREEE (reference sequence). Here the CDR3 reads CASSLEEATGELFF. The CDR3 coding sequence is TGTGCCAGCAGCCTGGAGGAGGCCACCGGGGAGCTGTTTTTT.

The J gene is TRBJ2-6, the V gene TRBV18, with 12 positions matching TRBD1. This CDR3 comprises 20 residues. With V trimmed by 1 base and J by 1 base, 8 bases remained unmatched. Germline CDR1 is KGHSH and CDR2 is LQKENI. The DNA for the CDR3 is TGTGCCAGCTCACCACTATGGGCGGGACAGGGGGCGTCTGGGGCCAACGTCCTGACTTTC. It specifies CASSPLWAGQGASGANVLTF. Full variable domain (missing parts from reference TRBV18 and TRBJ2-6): NAGVMQNPRHLVRRRGQEARLRCSPMKGHSHVYWYRQLPEEGLKFMVYLQKENIIDESGMPKERFSAEFPKEGPSILRIQQVVRGDSAAYFCASSPLWAGQGASGANVLTFGAGSRLTVL.

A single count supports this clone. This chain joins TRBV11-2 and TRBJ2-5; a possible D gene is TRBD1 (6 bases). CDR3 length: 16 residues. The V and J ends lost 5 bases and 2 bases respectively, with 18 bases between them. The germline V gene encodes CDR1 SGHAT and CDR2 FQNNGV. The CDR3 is CASSARGTFTQETQYF. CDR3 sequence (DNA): TGTGCCAGCAGCGCTAGAGGGACATTTACTCAAGAGACCCAGTACTTC.

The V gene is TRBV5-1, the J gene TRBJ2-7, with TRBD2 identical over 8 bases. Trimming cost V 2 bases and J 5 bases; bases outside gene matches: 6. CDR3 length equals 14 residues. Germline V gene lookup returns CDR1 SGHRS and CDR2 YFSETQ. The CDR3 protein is CASSLRGGLDEQYF. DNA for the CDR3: TGCGCCAGCAGCTTACGGGGGGGCCTCGACGAGCAGTACTTC.

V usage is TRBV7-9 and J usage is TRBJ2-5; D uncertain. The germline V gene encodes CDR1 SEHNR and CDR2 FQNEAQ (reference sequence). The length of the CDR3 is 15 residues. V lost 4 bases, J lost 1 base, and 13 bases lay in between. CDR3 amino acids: CASSSPREIQETQYF. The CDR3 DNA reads TGTGCCAGCAGCTCCCCGCGCGAGATCCAAGAGACCCAGTACTTC.

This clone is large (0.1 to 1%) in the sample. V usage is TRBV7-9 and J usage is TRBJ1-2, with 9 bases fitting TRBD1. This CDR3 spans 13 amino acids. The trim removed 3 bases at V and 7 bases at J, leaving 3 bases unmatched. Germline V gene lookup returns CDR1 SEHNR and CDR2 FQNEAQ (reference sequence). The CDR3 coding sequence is TGTGCCAGCAGCTTGGGGACAGGGAGTGGCTACACCTTC. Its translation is CASSLGTGSGYTF.

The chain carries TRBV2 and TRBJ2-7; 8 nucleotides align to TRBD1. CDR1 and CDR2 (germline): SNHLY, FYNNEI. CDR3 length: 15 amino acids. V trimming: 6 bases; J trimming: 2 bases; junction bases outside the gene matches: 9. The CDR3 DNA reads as TGTGCCAGCAGCGCATTCGACAGGGGTGCCTACGAGCAGTACTTC. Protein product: CASSAFDRGAYEQYF. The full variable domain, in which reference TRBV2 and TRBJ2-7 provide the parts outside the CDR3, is EPEVTQTPSHQVTQMGQEVILRCVPISNHLYFYWYRQILGQKVEFLVSFYNNEISEKSEIFDDQFSVERPDGSNFTLKIRSTKLEDSAMYFCASSAFDRGAYEQYFGPGTRLTVT.

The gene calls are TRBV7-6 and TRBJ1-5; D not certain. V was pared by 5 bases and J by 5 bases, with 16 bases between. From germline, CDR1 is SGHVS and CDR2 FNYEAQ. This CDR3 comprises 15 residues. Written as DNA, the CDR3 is TGTGCCAGCAGCCCGGATTCCCTCAATGATCAGCCCCAGCATTTT. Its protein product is CASSPDSLNDQPQHF.

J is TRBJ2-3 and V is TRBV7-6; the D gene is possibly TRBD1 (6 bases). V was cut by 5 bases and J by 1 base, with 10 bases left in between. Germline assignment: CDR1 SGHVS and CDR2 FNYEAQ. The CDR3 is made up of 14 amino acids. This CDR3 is CASSRDTGTDTQYF. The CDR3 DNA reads TGTGCCAGCAGCAGGGACACTGGCACAGATACGCAGTATTTT. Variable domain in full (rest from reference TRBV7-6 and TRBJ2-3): GAGVSQSPRYKVTKRGQDVALRCDPISGHVSLYWYRQALGQGPEFLTYFNYEAQQDKSGLPNDRFSAERPEGSISTLTIQRTEQRDSAMYRCASSRDTGTDTQYFGPGTRLTVL.

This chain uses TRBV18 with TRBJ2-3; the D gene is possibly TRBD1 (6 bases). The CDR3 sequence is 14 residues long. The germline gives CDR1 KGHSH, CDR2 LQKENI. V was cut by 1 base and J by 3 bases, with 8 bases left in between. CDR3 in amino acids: CASSPRDITDTQYF. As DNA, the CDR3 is TGTGCCAGCTCACCACGGGACATTACAGATACGCAGTATTTT. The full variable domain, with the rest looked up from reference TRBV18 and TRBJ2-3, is NAGVMQNPRHLVRRRGQEARLRCSPMKGHSHVYWYRQLPEEGLKFMVYLQKENIIDESGMPKERFSAEFPKEGPSILRIQQVVRGDSAAYFCASSPRDITDTQYFGPGTRLTVL.